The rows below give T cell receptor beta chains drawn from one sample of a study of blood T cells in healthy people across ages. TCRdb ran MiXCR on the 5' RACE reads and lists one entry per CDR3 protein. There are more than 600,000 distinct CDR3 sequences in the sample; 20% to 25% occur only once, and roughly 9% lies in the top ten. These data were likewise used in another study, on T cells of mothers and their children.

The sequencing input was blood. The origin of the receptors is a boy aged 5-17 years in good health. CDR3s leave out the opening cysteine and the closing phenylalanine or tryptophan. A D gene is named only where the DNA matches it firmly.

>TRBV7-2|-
ASSLARGPGAQY
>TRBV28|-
ASRQIGTQY
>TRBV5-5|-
ASSLVSSASYEQY
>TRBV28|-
ASSPDRHNWNEQF
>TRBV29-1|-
SVAHPAKNIQY
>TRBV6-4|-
ASSAESSYNSPLH
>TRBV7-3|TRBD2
ASSPRPGLAFLNEQF
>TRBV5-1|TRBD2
ASSEIGTSGRAAKNIQY
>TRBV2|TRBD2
ASSEVMASGTTGELF
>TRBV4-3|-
ASSPHVEETQY
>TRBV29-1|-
SAEGRGDTYEQY
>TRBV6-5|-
ASSPGRPGFDGQY
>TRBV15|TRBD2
ATSRATSGSHQQF
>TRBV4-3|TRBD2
ASSQVRLAGGRHGELF
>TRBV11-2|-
ASSLVESPVADTQY
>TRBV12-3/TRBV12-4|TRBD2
ASSFGSGGVETQY
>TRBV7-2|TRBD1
ASSLDGTGPLEQY
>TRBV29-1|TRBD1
SVAYRGGEKLF
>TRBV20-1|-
SADSRHRTNQETQY
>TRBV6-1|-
ASSASWSSYEQY
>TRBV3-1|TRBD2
ASSWIAGELSGEQF
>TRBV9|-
ASSAATPPDTQY
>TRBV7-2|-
ASSLMSGAGGANVLT
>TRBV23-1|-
ASSKRRHNEQF
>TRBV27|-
ASSLVGGYVGSPLH
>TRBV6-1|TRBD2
ASNELAGGFGTDTQY
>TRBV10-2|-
ASSPVNSGANVLT
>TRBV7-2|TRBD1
ASSQQGAMGYT
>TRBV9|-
ASSVVGAVDTQY
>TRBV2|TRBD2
ASSGLAGLETQY
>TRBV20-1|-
SAPTGSETQY
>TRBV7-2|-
ASSLGRSPGANVLT
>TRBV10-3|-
AISESKQYGYT
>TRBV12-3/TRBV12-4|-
ASSELDTQY
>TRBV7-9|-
ASSFGTAGNEQF
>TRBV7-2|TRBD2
ASSGPGGRRETQY
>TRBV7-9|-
ASSWFWGHTYNEQF
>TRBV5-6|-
ASSPRTVTNEKLF
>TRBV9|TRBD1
ASSVEGQGWGNTIY
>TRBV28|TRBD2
ASTWGAGVGDTQY
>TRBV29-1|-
SVRRGRMYEQY
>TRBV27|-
ATATTGYRTDTQY
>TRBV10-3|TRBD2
AISESREVTYEQY
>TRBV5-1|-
ASSIGPGQQYNGQF
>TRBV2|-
ASSAPGHSNGAGTQY
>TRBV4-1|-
ASSHPRDNYEQY
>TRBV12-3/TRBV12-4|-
ASSTLGSTDTQY
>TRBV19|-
ASSIPGGRDEAF
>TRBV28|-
ASVPGGVAQETQY
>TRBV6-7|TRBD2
ASKRGTKETQY
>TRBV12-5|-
ASADWTARDEQY
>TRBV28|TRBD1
ASSPDRAEGAF
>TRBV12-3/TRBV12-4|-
ASSFFIHAYGEQF
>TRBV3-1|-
ASSQGAVGELF
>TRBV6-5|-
ASSYSGNQQY
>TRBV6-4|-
TSSDQGGSPLH
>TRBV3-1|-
ASSMRQETYEQY
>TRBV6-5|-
ASSYGDEQY